This T cell receptor beta chain was retrieved from a study of Ad26.COV2.S vaccination and SARS-CoV-2 variants. Overall study context: A COV1001 Ad26.COV2.S trial-arm participant provided the sample.

Sequenced by immunoSEQ multiplex PCR; TCRdb stores in-frame clones only, minus some. This table holds 430,000 or so clones, 80% to 95% found once. This clone turned up a few times. Treatment of the sample: approximately 18 received Ad26.COV2.S at low or high dose, single or two shots; roughly five received placebo; per-sample allocation not given. Material that was analyzed had been drawn on day 63 after the first vaccine or placebo injection. V trimming: 0 bases; J trimming: 3 bases; junction bases outside the gene matches: 4. This CDR3 contains 15 residues. Germline CDR1 and CDR2: SGDLS and YYNGEE. The receptor was isolated from a person aged 18 to 65 who received the Ad26.COV2.S COVID-19 vaccine or a placebo. Material: peripheral blood, obtained in a trial of Ad26.COV2.S vaccine versus placebo. This sequence joins TRBV9 and TRBJ2-7, with TRBD2 matching over 9 bases. CDR3 in DNA: TGTGCCAGCAGCGTAGAGTCTAGCGGGGACTACGAGCAGTACTTC. It encodes CASSVESSGDYEQYF. The whole variable domain, filled in from reference TRBV9 and TRBJ2-7, reads DSGVTQTPKHLITATGQRVTLRCSPRSGDLSVYWYQQSLDQGLQFLIQYYNGEERAKGNILERFSAQQFPDLHSELNLSSLELGDSALYFCASSVESSGDYEQYFGPGTRLTVT.